This entry is about one T cell receptor beta chain. Its antigen is not known. Primers for the PCR totalled 60 Vbeta and 13 Jbeta. Profiling relied on immunoSEQ multiplex PCR, and the TCRdb table lists in-frame clones only, not all of them. The sample has 200,000 to 300,000 clones, roughly 81% seen once. Every donor was a healthy person donating bone marrow. The data were obtained in a study of cytomegalovirus exposure and HLA in healthy donors. Whole-study results and caveats: In a later analysis, an Asian-associated ancestry cluster reportedly showed fewer N-insertions than the 666-donor mean. The likely explanation for a cluster of highly shared sequence variants was sequencing artifact. In an earlier analysis, in under 700 donors, most V segments appeared productive either ~90% or ~30% of the time.

Trimming took 1 base from V and 4 from J, leaving 17 bases between them. The CDR3 is made up of 16 amino acids. Germline values: CDR1 SGHDN, CDR2 FVKESK. The rearrangement uses TRBV14 and TRBJ2-7; TRBD1 is a possible D gene (5 bases). The sample taken for sequencing was PBMCs. The clonotype originates from a woman in her thirties or forties in good health and CMV-seropositive. The CDR3 nucleotides are TGTGCCAGCAGCCAAGGGGGCAGGGCCATGGTTTACGAGCAGTACTTC. It yields the protein CASSQGGRAMVYEQYF.